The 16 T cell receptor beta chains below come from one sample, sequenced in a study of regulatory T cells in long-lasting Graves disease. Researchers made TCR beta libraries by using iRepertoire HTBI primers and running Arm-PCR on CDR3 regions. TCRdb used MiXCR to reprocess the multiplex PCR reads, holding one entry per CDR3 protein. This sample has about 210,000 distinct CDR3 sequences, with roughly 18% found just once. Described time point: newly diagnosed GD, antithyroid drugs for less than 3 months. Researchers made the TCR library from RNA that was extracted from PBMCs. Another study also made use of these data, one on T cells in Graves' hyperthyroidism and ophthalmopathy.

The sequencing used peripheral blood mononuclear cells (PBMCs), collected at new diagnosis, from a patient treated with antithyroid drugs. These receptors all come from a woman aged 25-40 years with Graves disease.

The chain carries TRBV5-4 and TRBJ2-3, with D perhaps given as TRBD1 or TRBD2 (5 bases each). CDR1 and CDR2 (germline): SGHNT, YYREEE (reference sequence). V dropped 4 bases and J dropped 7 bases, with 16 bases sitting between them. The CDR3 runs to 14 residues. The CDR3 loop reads CASSPGGASNTQYF. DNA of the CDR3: TGTGCCAGCAGCCCGGGTGGGGCTAGCAATACGCAGTATTTT. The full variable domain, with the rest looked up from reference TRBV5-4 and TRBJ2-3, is ETGVTQSPTHLIKTRGQQVTLRCSSQSGHNTVSWYQQALGQGPQFIFQYYREEENGRGNFPPRFSGLQFPNYSSELNVNALELDDSALYLCASSPGGASNTQYFGPGTRLTVL.

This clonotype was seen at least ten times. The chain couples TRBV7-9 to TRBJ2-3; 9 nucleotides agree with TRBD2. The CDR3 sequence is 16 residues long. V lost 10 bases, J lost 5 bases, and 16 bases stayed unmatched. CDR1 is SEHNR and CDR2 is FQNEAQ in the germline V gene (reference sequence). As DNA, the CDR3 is TGTGCCATCCCTGGAGGATGGCGGGGGGGCAGAGATACGCAGTATTTT. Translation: CAIPGGWRGGRDTQYF.

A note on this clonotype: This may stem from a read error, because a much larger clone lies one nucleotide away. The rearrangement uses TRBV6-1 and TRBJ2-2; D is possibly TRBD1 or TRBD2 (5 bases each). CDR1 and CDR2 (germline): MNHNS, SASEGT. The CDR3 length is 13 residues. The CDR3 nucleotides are TGTGTCAGCGGTACGCAGGGCGACGGGGAGCTGTTTTTT. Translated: CVSGTQGDGELFF.

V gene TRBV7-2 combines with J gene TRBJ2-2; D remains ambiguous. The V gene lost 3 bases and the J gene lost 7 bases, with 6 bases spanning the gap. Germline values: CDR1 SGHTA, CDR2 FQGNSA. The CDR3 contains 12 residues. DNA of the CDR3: TGTGCCAGCAGCTTTTCATACGGGGAGCTGTTTTTT. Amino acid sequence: CASSFSYGELFF. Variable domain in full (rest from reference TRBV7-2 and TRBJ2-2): GAGVSQSPSNKVTEKGKDVELRCDPISGHTALYWYRQSLGQGLEFLIYFQGNSAPDKSGLPSDRFSAERTGGSVSTLTIQRTQQEDSAVYLCASSFSYGELFFGEGSRLTVL.

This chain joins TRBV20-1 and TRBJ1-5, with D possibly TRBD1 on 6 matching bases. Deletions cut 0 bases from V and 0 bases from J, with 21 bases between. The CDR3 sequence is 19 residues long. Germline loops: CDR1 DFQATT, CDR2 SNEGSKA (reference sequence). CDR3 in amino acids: CSARDASRGRISSNQPQHF. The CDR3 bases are TGCAGTGCTAGAGATGCGTCCAGGGGAAGGATTTCTAGCAATCAGCCCCAGCATTTT.

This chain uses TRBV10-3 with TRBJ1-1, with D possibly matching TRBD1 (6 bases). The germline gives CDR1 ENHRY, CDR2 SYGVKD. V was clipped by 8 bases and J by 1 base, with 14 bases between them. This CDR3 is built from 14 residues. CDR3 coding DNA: TGTGCCATCGGGGCAGGGGCTTGGAACACTGAAGCTTTCTTT. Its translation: CAIGAGAWNTEAFF.

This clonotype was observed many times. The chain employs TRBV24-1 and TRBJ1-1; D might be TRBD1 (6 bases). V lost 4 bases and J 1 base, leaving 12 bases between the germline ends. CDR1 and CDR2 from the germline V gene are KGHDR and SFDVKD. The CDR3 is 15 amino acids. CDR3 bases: TGTGCCACCAGTGAGGTCGACAGGAAGAACACTGAAGCTTTCTTT. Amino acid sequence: CATSEVDRKNTEAFF.

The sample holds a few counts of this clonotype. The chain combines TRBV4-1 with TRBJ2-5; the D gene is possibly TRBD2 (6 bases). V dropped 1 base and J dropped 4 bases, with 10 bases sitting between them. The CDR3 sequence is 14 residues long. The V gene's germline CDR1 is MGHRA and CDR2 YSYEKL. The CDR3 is CASSQGPGVETQYF. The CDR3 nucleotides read TGCGCCAGCAGCCAAGGGCCGGGAGTAGAGACCCAGTACTTC.

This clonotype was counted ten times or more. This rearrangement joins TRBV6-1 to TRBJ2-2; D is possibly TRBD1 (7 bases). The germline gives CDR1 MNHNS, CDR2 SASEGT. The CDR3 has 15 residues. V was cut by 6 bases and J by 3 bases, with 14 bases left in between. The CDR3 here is CASRPQGRYTGELFF. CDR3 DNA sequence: TGTGCCAGCAGGCCACAGGGGAGGTACACCGGGGAGCTGTTTTTT.

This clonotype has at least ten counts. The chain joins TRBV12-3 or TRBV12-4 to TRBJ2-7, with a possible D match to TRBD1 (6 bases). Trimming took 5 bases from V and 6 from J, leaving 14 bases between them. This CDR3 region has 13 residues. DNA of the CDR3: TGTGCCAGCAGTCTTTCAGGGGCCCCCGAGCAGTACTTC. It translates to CASSLSGAPEQYF.

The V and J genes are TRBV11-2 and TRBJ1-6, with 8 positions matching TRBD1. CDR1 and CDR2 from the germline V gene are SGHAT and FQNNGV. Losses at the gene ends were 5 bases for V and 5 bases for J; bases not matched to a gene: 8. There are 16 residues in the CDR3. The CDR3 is CASSPHSDRDNSPLHF. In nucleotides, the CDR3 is TGTGCCAGCAGCCCCCATTCGGACAGGGATAATTCACCCCTCCACTTT.

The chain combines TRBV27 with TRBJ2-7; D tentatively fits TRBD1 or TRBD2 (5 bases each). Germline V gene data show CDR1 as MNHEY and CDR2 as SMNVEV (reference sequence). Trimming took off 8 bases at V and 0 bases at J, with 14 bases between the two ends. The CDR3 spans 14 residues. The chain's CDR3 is CASGGLGVSYEQYF. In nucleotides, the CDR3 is TGTGCCAGCGGAGGTTTAGGGGTCTCCTACGAGCAGTACTTC.

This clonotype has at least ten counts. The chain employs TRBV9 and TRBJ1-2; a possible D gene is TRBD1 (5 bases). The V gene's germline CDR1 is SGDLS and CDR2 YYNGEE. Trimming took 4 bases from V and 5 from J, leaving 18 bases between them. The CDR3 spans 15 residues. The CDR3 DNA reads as TGTGCCAGCAGCCCCCCGGGACTGGGAACTTATGGCTACACCTTC. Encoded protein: CASSPPGLGTYGYTF. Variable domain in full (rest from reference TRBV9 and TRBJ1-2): DSGVTQTPKHLITATGQRVTLRCSPRSGDLSVYWYQQSLDQGLQFLIQYYNGEERAKGNILERFSAQQFPDLHSELNLSSLELGDSALYFCASSPPGLGTYGYTFGSGTRLTVV.

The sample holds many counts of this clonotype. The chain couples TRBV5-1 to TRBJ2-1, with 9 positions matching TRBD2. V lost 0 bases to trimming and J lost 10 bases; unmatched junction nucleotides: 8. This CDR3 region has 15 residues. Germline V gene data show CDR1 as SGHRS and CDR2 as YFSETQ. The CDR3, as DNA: TGCGCCAGCAGCTTGGGCGGGAGGGGGGTTTACGAGCAGTTCTTC. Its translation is CASSLGGRGVYEQFF.

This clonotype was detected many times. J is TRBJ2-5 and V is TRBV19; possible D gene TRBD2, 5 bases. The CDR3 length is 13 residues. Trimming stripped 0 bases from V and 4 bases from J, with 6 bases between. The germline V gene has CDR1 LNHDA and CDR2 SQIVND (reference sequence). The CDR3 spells CASSIEAGETQYF. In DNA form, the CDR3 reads TGTGCCAGTAGTATAGAGGCGGGAGAGACCCAGTACTTC.

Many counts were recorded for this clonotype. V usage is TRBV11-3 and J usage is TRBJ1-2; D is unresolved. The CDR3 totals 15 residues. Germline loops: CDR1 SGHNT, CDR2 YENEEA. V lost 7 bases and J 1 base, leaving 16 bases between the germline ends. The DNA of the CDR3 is TGTGCCAGCAAGGCCCTGCCCGCTTTTAACTATGGCTACACCTTC. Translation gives CASKALPAFNYGYTF.